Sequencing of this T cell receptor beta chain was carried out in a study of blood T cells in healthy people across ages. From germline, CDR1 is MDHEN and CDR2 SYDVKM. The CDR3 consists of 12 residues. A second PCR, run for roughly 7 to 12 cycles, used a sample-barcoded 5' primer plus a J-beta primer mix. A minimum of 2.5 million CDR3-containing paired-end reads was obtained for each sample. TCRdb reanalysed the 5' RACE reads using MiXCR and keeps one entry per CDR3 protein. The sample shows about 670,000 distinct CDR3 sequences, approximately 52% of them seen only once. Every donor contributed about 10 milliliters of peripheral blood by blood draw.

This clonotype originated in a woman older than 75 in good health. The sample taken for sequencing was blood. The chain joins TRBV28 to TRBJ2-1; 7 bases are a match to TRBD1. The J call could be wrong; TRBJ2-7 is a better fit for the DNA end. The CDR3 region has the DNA TGTGCCAGCACCGAACAGGGGAATGAGCAGTACTTC. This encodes CASTEQGNEQYF.